This T cell receptor beta chain was retrieved from a study of blood T cell repertoires in COVID-19. Trimming took off 1 base at V and 8 bases at J, with 15 bases between the two ends. The CDR3 is 16 amino acids. Germline V gene sequence: CDR1 SGHVS, CDR2 FNYEAQ. Source study methods: Amplification of reference gene primers provided the estimated nucleated cell counts. TCRdb's table, derived via immunoSEQ multiplex PCR, lists solely in-frame clones and lacks some. That table is the source of V, J and clone size, and D and trimming were worked out from the DNA. This table has under 300,000 clones, roughly 80% appearing once. Only one count was recorded for this clone.

The chain links TRBV7-6 to TRBJ1-6, with D possibly being TRBD1 (5 bases). Sequencing was done on a sample of peripheral blood. This receptor was identified in a woman in her late teens or twenties with acute or convalescent COVID-19. The CDR3 is CASSLGQALGDSPLHF. The CDR3 bases are TGTGCCAGCAGCTTAGGCCAGGCCCTAGGGGATTCACCCCTCCACTTT.